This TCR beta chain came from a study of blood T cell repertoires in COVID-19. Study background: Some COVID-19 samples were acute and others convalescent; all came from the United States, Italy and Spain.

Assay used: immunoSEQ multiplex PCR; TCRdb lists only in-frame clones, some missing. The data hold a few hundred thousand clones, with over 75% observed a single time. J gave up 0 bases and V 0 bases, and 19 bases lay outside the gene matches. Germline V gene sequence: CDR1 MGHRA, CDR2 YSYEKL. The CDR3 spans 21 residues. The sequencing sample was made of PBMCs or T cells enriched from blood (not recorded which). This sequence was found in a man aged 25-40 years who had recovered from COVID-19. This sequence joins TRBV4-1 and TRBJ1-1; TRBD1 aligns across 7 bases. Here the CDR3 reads CASSQDVRGRDRLTLNTEAFF. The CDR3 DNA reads TGCGCCAGCAGCCAAGATGTGAGGGGGCGCGATAGGTTAACCCTGAACACTGAAGCTTTCTTT.